The TCR beta chain under discussion was sequenced for a study of T cell responses to AZD1222 COVID-19 vaccine. The CDR3 runs to 15 residues. With V trimmed by 0 bases and J by 4 bases, 7 bases remained unmatched. Germline V gives CDR1 SGDLS, CDR2 YYNGEE. TCRdb keeps only in-frame clones here, not all; method: immunoSEQ multiplex PCR. Altogether roughly 120,000 clones are present, 88% being singletons, with the ten largest covering roughly 3.8%. Second-dose recipients at about 4 or about 12 weeks were treated as one pooled group. Details on this clone: Its antigen is not known.

Study outcomes and limitations: There were vaccine-associated CD4 TCRs across spike, dominant at 160-218 and 743-854. Spike-specific TCR depth and breadth grew after two AZD1222 doses.

The sample was peripheral blood, taken 28 days after the second AZD1222 dose. The TCR comes from an adult who received the AZD1222 COVID-19 vaccine. The chain has TRBV9 and TRBJ2-7, with 7 bases matching TRBD1. CDR3 DNA sequence: TGTGCCAGCAGCGTAGCTTCAGGGGGTGGGTACGAGCAGTACTTC. This gives the protein CASSVASGGGYEQYF.